What follows are 10 T cell receptor beta chains derived from one specimen sequenced in a study of OX40 agonist ivuxolimab in advanced cancers. Sequencing was performed with immunoSEQ multiplex PCR; in TCRdb, only in-frame clones are kept and a portion is missing. The table shows 40,000 to 45,000 clones, with approximately 80% occurring only once. The sequencing used CD4+ or CD8+ T cells sorted from blood, collected in a trial of the OX40 agonist ivuxolimab. The receptors come from an adult with an advanced solid tumor such as melanoma, head and neck, liver or kidney cancer.

With regard to this clone: Other DNA sequences in this specimen translate into the identical CDR3. CDR3 in amino acids: CASSPSTGDYGYTF. CDR3 nucleotides: TGTGCCAGCAGCCCATCGACAGGGGACTATGGCTACACCTTC. The chain employs TRBV9 and TRBJ1-2; 8 bases agree with TRBD1. The V and J ends lost 4 bases and 3 bases, in that order; junction bases with no gene match: 5. This CDR3 contains 14 residues. Looked up from germline, CDR1 is SGDLS and CDR2 is YYNGEE.

This chain uses TRBV7-9 with TRBJ2-7; D is uncertain. From germline, CDR1 is SEHNR and CDR2 FQNEAQ (reference sequence). Trimming pared 5 bases from V and 7 bases from J, leaving 12 bases between. The CDR3 contains 12 residues. The CDR3 DNA reads as TGTGCCAGCAGCCCCCATCTCGGGGAGCAGTACTTC. It is translated as CASSPHLGEQYF.

DNA of the CDR3: TGTGCCAGCACTCCCGTCGCCGGAGCGAACGAGCAGTACTTC. Amino acid sequence: CASTPVAGANEQYF. The chain joins TRBV6-5 to TRBJ2-7; unclear D gene. The CDR3 is 14 amino acids. V lost 7 bases and J lost 5, with 18 bases in between. CDR1 and CDR2 (germline): MNHEY, SVGAGI.

The V and J genes are TRBV5-1 and TRBJ2-2, with D perhaps being TRBD1 or TRBD2 (5 bases each). The CDR3 totals 16 residues. The germline gives CDR1 SGHRS, CDR2 YFSETQ. The ends were cut back, 2 bases at V and 0 bases at J, with 11 bases in the middle. This chain's CDR3 is CASSFREPANTGELFF. In DNA form, the CDR3 reads TGCGCCAGCAGCTTCAGGGAGCCAGCGAACACCGGGGAGCTGTTTTTT.

This clone was counted a few times. This rearrangement joins TRBV10-3 to TRBJ2-3, with 15 bases that match TRBD2. CDR1 is ENHRY and CDR2 is SYGVKD in the germline V gene. Losses at the gene ends were 10 bases for V and 5 bases for J; bases not matched to a gene: 4. The CDR3 totals 14 residues. CDR3 DNA sequence: TGTGCCACCCGGACTAGCGGGAGGGGAGATACGCAGTATTTT. Its protein product is CATRTSGRGDTQYF.

This clone was observed a single time. CDR3 region: CASSVVTRDLKQETQYF. As DNA, the CDR3 is TGCGCCAGCAGTGTAGTCACTCGGGACCTAAAACAAGAGACCCAGTACTTC. The rearrangement links TRBV10-1 to TRBJ2-5, with D perhaps assigned TRBD1 or TRBD2 (5 bases each). Germline V gene data show CDR1 as WNHNN and CDR2 as SYGVQD (reference sequence). The V gene lost 4 bases and the J gene lost 2 bases, with 20 bases spanning the gap. CDR3 length: 17 amino acids.

Written as DNA, the CDR3 is TGTGCCAGCAGCTCCTTCGGGACAGGGAGGACCTACGAGCAGTACTTC. Translation: CASSSFGTGRTYEQYF. V gene TRBV28 combines with J gene TRBJ2-7; TRBD1 matches at 9 bases. CDR1 and CDR2 from the germline V gene are MDHEN and SYDVKM. The CDR3 runs to 16 residues. V shed 6 bases and J 2 bases; nucleotides not matched to a gene: 11.

The chain couples TRBV5-8 to TRBJ2-5; the match to TRBD2 covers 8 bases. Germline V CDR1 and CDR2: SGHTS, YDEGEE. With V trimmed by 0 bases and J by 5 bases, 6 bases remained unmatched. The CDR3 is 15 amino acids. CDR3 amino acids: CASSLVSGEWETQYF. The CDR3 region has the DNA TGTGCCAGCAGCTTGGTTAGCGGGGAGTGGGAGACCCAGTACTTC.

This chain joins TRBV6-5 and TRBJ1-1; D remains unclear. The CDR3 contains 12 residues. The V end lost 2 bases, the J end lost 10 bases, and 11 bases lay between the germline ends. Germline V gives CDR1 MNHEY, CDR2 SVGAGI. The CDR3 DNA sequence: TGTGCCAGCAGTTACCGGGGTTTGGTAGCTTTCTTT. Translation gives CASSYRGLVAFF.

This clone was counted once. The V and J genes are TRBV6-5 and TRBJ1-2; D call uncertain. The V end was cut by 7 bases, the J end by 7 bases, with 16 bases between. This CDR3 contains 13 residues. Germline CDR1 and CDR2: MNHEY and SVGAGI. CDR3 sequence (DNA): TGTGCCAGCACCCCCGGACTGACTGGTGGCTACACCTTC. It encodes CASTPGLTGGYTF.